In its sample, the clone carrying this T cell receptor beta chain was seen once. Random hexamers were used to reverse transcribe an amount of about 0.45 to 1 ug RNA. Amplification of TCR beta CDR3 across 54 Vbeta and 13 Jbeta was performed with immunoSEQ multiplex PCR. TCRdb re-derived calls from the immunoSEQ multiplex PCR reads in MiXCR, one entry per CDR3 protein. The sample carries some 120,000 distinct CDR3 sequences, roughly 94% recorded once. CDR1 is SEHNR, CDR2 FQNEAQ, per germline (reference sequence). The CDR3 loop spans 14 amino acids. Between the trimmed V and J ends, which lost 3 bases and 0 bases, there was a span of 8 bases. Sequencing of TCR beta was performed on blood CD8+ and CD4+ T cells. The data were taken from a study of CD8 T cells in Susac syndrome.

This chain links TRBV7-9 with TRBJ1-2; unclear D gene. The sequence was collected from a human donor with multiple sclerosis. Material: CD4+ T cells from PBMCs. This CDR3 is CASSFEGSNYGYTF. CDR3 DNA: TGTGCCAGCAGCTTCGAGGGTTCTAACTATGGCTACACCTTC.